Below are 10 T cell receptor beta chains sequenced from a single sample in a study of blood T cell repertoires in COVID-19. Libraries were prepared by immunoSEQ multiplex PCR; TCRdb keeps only in-frame clonotypes and omits some of them. The profile shows 200,000 to 250,000 clones, less than 85% of them singletons. Sequencing was done on a sample of peripheral blood. The source of these receptors is a woman aged 80 or over with COVID-19, enrolled during active disease.

V and J are TRBV10-3 and TRBJ2-3, with D possibly TRBD2 on 6 matching bases. Trimming shortened V by 4 bases and J by 2 bases, and 10 bases separated the two germline ends. Germline lookup yields CDR1 ENHRY and CDR2 SYGVKD. This CDR3 contains 14 residues. CDR3 sequence reads: CAISGRRDTDTQYF. DNA of the CDR3: TGTGCCATCAGTGGGAGGCGGGACACAGATACGCAGTATTTT.

The rearrangement uses TRBV5-1 and TRBJ1-4; TRBD1 agrees at 7 bases. V lost 0 bases and J lost 8; bases outside the gene matches: 4. The CDR3 totals 14 residues. Per the germline V gene, CDR1 is SGHRS and CDR2 is YFSETQ. This chain's CDR3 is CASSLGQGREKLFF. The CDR3 DNA reads TGCGCCAGCAGCTTGGGACAGGGTCGGGAAAAACTGTTTTTT.

The V gene is TRBV3-1 (or the pseudogene TRBV3-2), the J gene TRBJ1-1; the match to TRBD1 covers 7 bases. Per germline, CDR1 LGHDT and CDR2 YNNKEL (reference sequence). The CDR3 covers 15 residues. Losses at the gene ends were 4 bases for V and 0 bases for J; bases not matched to a gene: 5. The CDR3 DNA follows: TGTGCCAGCAGCCCTGCGGGACAGCTGAACACTGAAGCTTTCTTT. Translating gives CASSPAGQLNTEAFF.

V usage is TRBV7-3 and J usage is TRBJ2-3; TRBD1 matches 9 bases. The CDR3 is made up of 16 amino acids. The junction had 5 bases not matched to a gene; V was cut back by 4 bases and J by 0 bases. In germline, CDR1 is SGHTA, CDR2 FQGTGA. CDR3 loop: CASSSWTGASTDTQYF. CDR3 DNA sequence: TGTGCCAGCAGCTCCTGGACAGGGGCAAGCACAGATACGCAGTATTTT.

The V call is TRBV18, the J call TRBJ1-5, with 8 nucleotides matching TRBD1. The germline gives CDR1 KGHSH, CDR2 LQKENI. CDR3 length equals 18 residues. The V and J ends lost 4 bases and 0 bases, in that order; junction bases with no gene match: 11. For the CDR3, the DNA is TGTGCCAGCTCACACCCCCTAGGACAGGGATATAGCAATCAGCCCCAGCATTTT. Protein sequence: CASSHPLGQGYSNQPQHF.

This clone appeared a few times. This rearrangement joins TRBV28 to TRBJ2-7; TRBD1 aligns across 11 bases. V lost 7 bases to trimming and J lost 1 base; unmatched junction nucleotides: 6. Per the germline V gene, CDR1 is MDHEN and CDR2 is SYDVKM. The CDR3 is made up of 15 amino acids. CDR3 coding DNA: TGTGCCAGCACTATAGGGACAGGGGGATCCTACGAGCAGTACTTC. Translated, it gives CASTIGTGGSYEQYF.

This chain joins TRBV9 and TRBJ1-4; D might be TRBD1 (5 bases). Trimming shortened V by 0 bases and J by 7 bases, and 10 bases separated the two germline ends. From germline, CDR1 is SGDLS and CDR2 YYNGEE. The CDR3 totals 14 residues. The DNA for the CDR3 is TGTGCCAGCAGCGTAGGAGGGGAGGGTGAAAAACTGTTTTTT. It encodes CASSVGGEGEKLFF.

The V call is TRBV9, the J call TRBJ2-3; D may be TRBD1 (5 bases). Germline V gene data show CDR1 as SGDLS and CDR2 as YYNGEE. The ends were cut back, 0 bases at V and 3 bases at J, with 17 bases in the middle. The CDR3 extends over 17 amino acids. In DNA form, the CDR3 reads TGTGCCAGCAGCGTAGCTACAAAGACAGCTGGAACAGATACGCAGTATTTT. Translated: CASSVATKTAGTDTQYF.

The chain is built from TRBV18 and TRBJ1-2; 8 nucleotides agree with TRBD1. V lost 2 bases and J lost 0; bases outside the gene matches: 29. Looked up from germline, CDR1 is KGHSH and CDR2 is LQKENI. This CDR3 has 24 residues. The chain's CDR3 is CASSPYPSSPPEGAGGTPNYGYTF. CDR3 nucleotide sequence: TGTGCCAGCTCACCATACCCATCGTCCCCCCCCGAGGGGGCAGGGGGCACGCCTAACTATGGCTACACCTTC.

This rearrangement joins TRBV5-6 to TRBJ1-4, with unresolved D. CDR3 size: 16 residues. The germline gives CDR1 SGHDT, CDR2 YYEEEE. Deletions cut 2 bases from V and 0 bases from J, with 11 bases between. In nucleotides, the CDR3 is TGTGCCAGCAGCTTATATAACGGAGCAACTAATGAAAAACTGTTTTTT. Encoded protein: CASSLYNGATNEKLFF.